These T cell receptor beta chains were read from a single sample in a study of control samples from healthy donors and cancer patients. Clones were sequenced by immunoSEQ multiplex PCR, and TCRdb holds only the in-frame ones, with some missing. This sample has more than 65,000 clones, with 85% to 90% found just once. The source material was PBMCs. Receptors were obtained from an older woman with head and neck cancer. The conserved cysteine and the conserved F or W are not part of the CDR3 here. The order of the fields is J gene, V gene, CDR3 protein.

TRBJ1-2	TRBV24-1	ATSESAWQGYT
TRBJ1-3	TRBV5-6	ASSPSSLNTIY
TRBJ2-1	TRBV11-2	ASSFFLAGALGPNEQF
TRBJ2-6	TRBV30	AWTGGGRANVLT
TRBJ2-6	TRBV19	ASSIWGAGANVLT
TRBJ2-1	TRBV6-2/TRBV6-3	ASSPAWLAGGGEQF
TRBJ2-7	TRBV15	ATSRDRGQGFDEQY
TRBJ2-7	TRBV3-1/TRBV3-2	ASSPIRGGRMYYEQY
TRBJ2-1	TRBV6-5	ASGASSYNEQF
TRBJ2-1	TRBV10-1	ASSEHLTRSNEQF
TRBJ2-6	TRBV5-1	ASSWTGGGGANVLT
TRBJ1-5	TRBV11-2	ASSLGQENQPQH
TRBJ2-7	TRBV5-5	ASSLNRGGMPYEQY
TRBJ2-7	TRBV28	ASSSPQFEQY
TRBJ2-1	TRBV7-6	ASEEGSRGVAGHNEQF
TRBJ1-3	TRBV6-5	ASSYKGLGGNTIY
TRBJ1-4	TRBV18	ASSRQQSATNEKLF
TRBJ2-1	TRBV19	ASSIMAAGGGNEQF
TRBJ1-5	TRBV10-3	AISSDRPFTQPQH
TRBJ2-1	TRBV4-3	ASSQEPGWDSYNEQF
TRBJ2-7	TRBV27	ASSFRGRGTYEQY
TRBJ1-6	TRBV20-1	SASEGRDSFNSPLH
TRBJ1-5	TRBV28	ASRGDRGGNQPQH
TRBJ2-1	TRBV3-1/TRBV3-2	ASSDRVSNEQF
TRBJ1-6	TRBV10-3	ATDRVGNSPLH
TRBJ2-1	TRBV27	ASSIGASGSYEQF
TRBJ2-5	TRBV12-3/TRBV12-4	ASKRWSTGTQY
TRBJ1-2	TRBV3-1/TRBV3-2	ASSQLGPGDGYT
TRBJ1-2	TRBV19	ASTKDRRSYGYT
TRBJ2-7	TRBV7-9	ASSLSGRPYEQY
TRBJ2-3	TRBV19	ASSISPGLGVGAQY
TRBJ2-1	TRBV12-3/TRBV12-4	ASSFSGRNEQF
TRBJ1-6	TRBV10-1	ASSDPDTALSLGWFH
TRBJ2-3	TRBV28	ASSLPGIVDTQY
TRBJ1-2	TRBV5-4	ASSSPVGGNYGYT
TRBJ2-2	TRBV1	TSSQEEGAGEGTGELF
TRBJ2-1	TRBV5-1	ASSLVPPVTGLAGASYNEQF
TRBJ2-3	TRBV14	ASSQDYGTASTDTQY
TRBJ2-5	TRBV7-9	ASSLNPLWETQY
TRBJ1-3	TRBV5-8	ASSHLNSGNTIY
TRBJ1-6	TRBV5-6	ASSLLSGGRDSPLH
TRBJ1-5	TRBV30	AWGRGLAQPQH
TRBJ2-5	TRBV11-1	ASSHDRVPETQY
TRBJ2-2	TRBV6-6	ASSARTGEAGELF
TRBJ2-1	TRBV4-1	ASSQGPGATSYNEQF
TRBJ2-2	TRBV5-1	ASSSITGNTGELF
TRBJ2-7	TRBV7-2	ASSLEVSSYEQY
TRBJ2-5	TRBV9	ASSTSGRALY
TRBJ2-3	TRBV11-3	ASSLGSGSTDTQY
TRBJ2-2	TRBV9	ASSAPKSGRGVTGLAGELF
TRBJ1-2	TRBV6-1	ASSESSDYGYT
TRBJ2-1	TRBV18	ASSPTGEQF
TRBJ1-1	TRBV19	ASAREVQGARTEAF
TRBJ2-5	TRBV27	ASGDRRSQETQY